This T cell receptor (beta chain) is from a study of T cell responses to AZD1222 COVID-19 vaccine. Notes on the study in general: In the spike-specific TCR repertoire, nearly half reportedly target unmutated variant regions. Donors skewed white British and female; clonal diversity was possibly underestimated. The CD4 TCRs associated with vaccination extended across spike and predominated at 160-218 and 743-854.

As concerns this clone: Its antigen is not known.

The germline gives CDR1 SGHTA, CDR2 FQGNSA. The ends were cut back, 5 bases at V and 2 bases at J, with 13 bases in the middle. The CDR3 runs 16 residues. The table came from immunoSEQ multiplex PCR; TCRdb's copy has only in-frame clones and leaves some out. Among about 99,000 clones, 91% were seen once, and the ten largest hold 8% to 8.5%. The J gene is TRBJ2-6, the V gene TRBV7-2, with a tentative D call TRBD1 (6 bases). The sequencing here drew on peripheral blood, taken 28 days after the second AZD1222 dose. The receptor was derived from an adult who received the AZD1222 COVID-19 vaccine. The DNA of the CDR3 is TGTGCCAGCAGCCCGTTTTCAGGGGCTGGGGCCAACGTCCTGACTTTC. Translating it yields CASSPFSGAGANVLTF. The full variable domain, completed using reference TRBV7-2 and TRBJ2-6, is GAGVSQSPSNKVTEKGKDVELRCDPISGHTALYWYRQSLGQGLEFLIYFQGNSAPDKSGLPSDRFSAERTGGSVSTLTIQRTQQEDSAVYLCASSPFSGAGANVLTFGAGSRLTVL.